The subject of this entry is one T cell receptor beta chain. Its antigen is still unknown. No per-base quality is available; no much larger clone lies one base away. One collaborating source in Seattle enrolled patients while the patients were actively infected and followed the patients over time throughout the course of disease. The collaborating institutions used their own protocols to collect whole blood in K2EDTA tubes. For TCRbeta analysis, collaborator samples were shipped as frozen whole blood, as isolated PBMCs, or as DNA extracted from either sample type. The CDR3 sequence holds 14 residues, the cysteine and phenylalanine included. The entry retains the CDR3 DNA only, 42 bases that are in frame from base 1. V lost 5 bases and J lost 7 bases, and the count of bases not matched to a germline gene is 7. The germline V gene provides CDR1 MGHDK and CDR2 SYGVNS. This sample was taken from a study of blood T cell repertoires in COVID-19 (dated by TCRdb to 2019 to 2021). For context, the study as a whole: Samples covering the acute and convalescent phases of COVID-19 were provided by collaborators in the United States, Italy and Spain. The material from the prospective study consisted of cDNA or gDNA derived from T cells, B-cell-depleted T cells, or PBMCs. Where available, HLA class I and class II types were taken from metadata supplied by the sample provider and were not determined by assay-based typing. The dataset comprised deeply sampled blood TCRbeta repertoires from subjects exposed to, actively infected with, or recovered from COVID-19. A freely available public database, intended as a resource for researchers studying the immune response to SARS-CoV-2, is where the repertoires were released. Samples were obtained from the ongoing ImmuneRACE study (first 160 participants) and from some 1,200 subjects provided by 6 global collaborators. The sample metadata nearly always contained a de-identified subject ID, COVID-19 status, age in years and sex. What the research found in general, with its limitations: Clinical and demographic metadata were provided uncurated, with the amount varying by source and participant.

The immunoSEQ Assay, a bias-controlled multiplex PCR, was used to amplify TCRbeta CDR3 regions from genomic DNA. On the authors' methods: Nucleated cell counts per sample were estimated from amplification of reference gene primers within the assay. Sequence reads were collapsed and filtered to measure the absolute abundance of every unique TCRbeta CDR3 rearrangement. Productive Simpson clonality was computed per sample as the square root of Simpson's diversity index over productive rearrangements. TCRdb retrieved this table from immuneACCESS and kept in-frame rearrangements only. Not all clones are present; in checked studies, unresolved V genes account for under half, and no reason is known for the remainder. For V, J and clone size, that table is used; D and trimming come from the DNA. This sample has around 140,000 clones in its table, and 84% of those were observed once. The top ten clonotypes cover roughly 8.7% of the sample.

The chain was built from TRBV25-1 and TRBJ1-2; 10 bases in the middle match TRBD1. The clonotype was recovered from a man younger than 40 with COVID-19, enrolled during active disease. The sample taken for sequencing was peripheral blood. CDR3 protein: CASSSAGTGVGYTF. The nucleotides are TGTGCCAGCAGTTCCGCCGGGACAGGGGTTGGCTACACCTTC.